The 7 T cell receptor beta chains reported below all come from one sample, sequenced in a study of blood T cell repertoires in COVID-19. The data were produced by immunoSEQ multiplex PCR, yet TCRdb's version contains in-frame clones alone and is incomplete. The sample records some 300,000 clones, 88% being singletons. Sequencing was done on a sample of PBMCs or T cells enriched from blood (not recorded which). The receptor set was obtained from a woman in her sixties in a cohort exposed to, infected with or recovered from COVID-19 (not recorded which).

This clone was detected only a few times. The gene calls are TRBV28 and TRBJ1-2; 10 bases line up with TRBD1. Germline-derived CDR1 and CDR2 are MDHEN and SYDVKM. The J segment lost 4 bases and the V segment lost 6 bases, leaving 14 bases of the junction unmatched. This CDR3 is 17 amino acids long. CDR3 residues: CASRSGTGVQIGYGYTF. The CDR3 bases are TGTGCCAGCAGGTCCGGGACAGGGGTTCAGATAGGCTATGGCTACACCTTC.

The CDR3 DNA reads as TGTGCCAGCAGTGAAGAGACACAGGGGACTGGAAACACCATATATTTT. It encodes CASSEETQGTGNTIYF. The chain recombines TRBV25-1 with TRBJ1-3, with 7 bases lining up with TRBD1. The CDR3 runs 16 residues. V lost 2 bases, J lost 2 bases, and 6 bases stayed unmatched. The germline gives CDR1 MGHDK, CDR2 SYGVNS.

The rearrangement joins TRBV5-4 to TRBJ2-7; D is possibly TRBD1 (5 bases). Germline CDR1 SGHNT, CDR2 YYREEE (reference sequence). Trimming shortened V by 3 bases and J by 6 bases, and 13 bases separated the two germline ends. The CDR3 length is 13 residues. The CDR3 is CASSSRDLSEQYF. For the CDR3, the DNA is TGTGCCAGCAGCTCCAGGGATTTAAGCGAGCAGTACTTC.

A single count supports this clone. V and J are TRBV18 and TRBJ1-1, with TRBD1 as a possible D gene (6 bases). CDR3 length: 16 amino acids. CDR1 is KGHSH, CDR2 LQKENI, per germline. Trimming shortened V by 1 base and J by 1 base, and 13 bases separated the two germline ends. The CDR3 nucleotides read TGTGCCAGCTCACCACTTGGGGGCGCGGGGAACACTGAAGCTTTCTTT. This encodes CASSPLGGAGNTEAFF.

This rearrangement joins TRBV4-2 to TRBJ2-1; 8 bases align to TRBD1. This CDR3 contains 16 residues. The ends lost 0 bases at V and 5 bases at J; junction bases unmatched: 6. Germline V gene sequence: CDR1 LGHNA, CDR2 YNFKEQ. The CDR3 here is CASSQDWQGANNEQFF. DNA of the CDR3: TGTGCCAGCAGCCAAGATTGGCAGGGGGCTAACAATGAGCAGTTCTTC.

V is TRBV6-2 or TRBV6-3 and J is TRBJ2-7; D ambiguous. The germline gives CDR1 MNHEY, CDR2 SVGEGT. The length of the CDR3 is 14 residues. V was cut by 6 bases and J by 2 bases, with 14 bases left in between. The CDR3 loop is CASSRAGSTYEQYF. The CDR3 DNA reads TGTGCCAGCAGCAGAGCCGGGTCTACCTACGAGCAGTACTTC.

The table lists this clone with a few counts. Its ends do not fully match the called genes, so a read error is possible. J is TRBJ2-5 and V is TRBV28; a possible D gene is TRBD2 (6 bases). CDR3 length: 15 residues. Looked up from germline, CDR1 is MDHEN and CDR2 is SYDVKM. The DNA for the CDR3 is TGTGCCAGCAGTCCAGCCGGGGGAAACCAAAAGACCCAGTACTTC. It encodes CASSPAGGNQKTQYF.